These 12 T cell receptor beta chains were all obtained from the same sample, sequenced in a study of chemoradiotherapy in HPV16-positive cancers. Produced via immunoSEQ multiplex PCR; TCRdb's table is partial and in-frame only. The sample has more than 13,000 clones, about 91% seen once; the top ten hold roughly 3.6%. The sequencing used blood, collected from a patient who underwent chemoradiotherapy. These receptors originate from a human donor with HPV-associated anogenital cancer.

The V call is TRBV2, the J call TRBJ1-2, with D unresolved. The V and J ends lost 2 bases and 0 bases respectively, with 16 bases between them. Germline V gene data show CDR1 as SNHLY and CDR2 as FYNNEI. This CDR3 is built from 17 residues. The CDR3 is CASSEYGRLTSNYGYTF. CDR3 coding DNA: TGTGCCAGCAGTGAATACGGCAGGTTAACCTCTAACTATGGCTACACCTTC.

The chain links TRBV11-1 to TRBJ2-5, with D possibly matching TRBD1 (5 bases). This CDR3 is built from 15 residues. V gave up 0 bases and J gave up 5 bases, with 13 bases separating them. Germline values: CDR1 SGHAT, CDR2 FQDESV (reference sequence). The CDR3 nucleotides are TGTGCCAGCAGCTTAGCGGGGCAGCTTCGGGAGACCCAGTACTTC. Translation: CASSLAGQLRETQYF. The entire variable domain, with the rest obtained from reference TRBV11-1 and TRBJ2-5, is as follows: EAEVAQSPRYKITEKSQAVAFWCDPISGHATLYWYRQILGQGPELLVQFQDESVVDDSQLPKDRFSAERLKGVDSTLKIQPAELGDSAMYLCASSLAGQLRETQYFGPGTRLLVL.

This sequence joins TRBV6-6 and TRBJ2-5; D call uncertain. Germline V gene lookup returns CDR1 MNHNY and CDR2 SVGAGI (reference sequence). This CDR3 is built from 14 residues. The V gene lost 0 bases and the J gene lost 1 base, with 6 bases spanning the gap. The CDR3 region has the DNA TGTGCCAGCAGTTACTCTCCTGGCCAAGAGACCCAGTACTTC. The encoded protein is CASSYSPGQETQYF.

V is TRBV27 and J is TRBJ2-7; 7 bases map to TRBD2. J was trimmed by 6 bases and V by 6 bases; bases with no gene match: 11. Germline CDR1 reads MNHEY; CDR2 reads SMNVEV (reference sequence). The CDR3 contains 14 residues. This CDR3 is CASSLYGGSSEQYF. In nucleotides, the CDR3 is TGTGCCAGCAGCCTATACGGGGGGAGTTCCGAGCAGTACTTC.

In its sample, this clone was seen a few times. The chain joins TRBV6-5 to TRBJ1-2; TRBD1 aligns across 8 bases. CDR3 size: 16 residues. CDR1 MNHEY and CDR2 SVGAGI come from the germline V gene. Trimming cost V 2 bases and J 7 bases; bases outside gene matches: 12. The CDR3 nucleotides read TGTGCCAGCAGTTACGGTTCCGGACAGGGTATTGGTGGCTACACCTTC. It specifies CASSYGSGQGIGGYTF.

This rearrangement joins TRBV7-2 to TRBJ2-1; 8 nucleotides match TRBD1. CDR3 length equals 15 residues. Trimming took 5 bases from V and 7 from J; bases not matched to a gene: 10. CDR1 SGHTA and CDR2 FQGNSA come from the germline V gene. The CDR3 region is CASSPDPRTGNEQFF. The DNA for the CDR3 is TGTGCCAGCAGCCCCGACCCACGGACAGGGAATGAGCAGTTCTTC.

This chain joins TRBV15 and TRBJ1-5; a weak D match, TRBD1 (5 bases). Germline CDR1 and CDR2: LNHNV and YYDKDF (reference sequence). Between the trimmed V and J ends, which lost 5 bases and 4 bases, there was a span of 15 bases. The CDR3 spans 15 residues. The CDR3 here is CATSGGTERNQPQHF. In nucleotides, the CDR3 is TGTGCCACCAGCGGCGGGACGGAAAGAAATCAGCCCCAGCATTTT.

There are a few counts of this clone. The chain links TRBV6-5 to TRBJ1-2, with D tentatively TRBD1 (5 bases). Germline V lookup: CDR1 MNHEY, CDR2 SVGAGI. The ends were cut back, 6 bases at V and 8 bases at J, with 22 bases in the middle. The CDR3 covers 15 residues. In nucleotides, the CDR3 is TGTGCCAGCAGCCCATACCCCCCCGGGAAGGGGGGCTACACCTTC. Protein product: CASSPYPPGKGGYTF.

V gene TRBV15 combines with J gene TRBJ1-4, with TRBD1 as a possible D gene (6 bases). V was shortened by 2 bases and J by 7 bases, with 17 bases between the two germline ends. This CDR3 comprises 16 residues. Germline V gene data show CDR1 as LNHNV and CDR2 as YYDKDF (reference sequence). As DNA, the CDR3 is TGTGCCACCAGCAGAAGAAGACAGGTGGGAGGTGAAAAACTGTTTTTT. Translating gives CATSRRRQVGGEKLFF.

This sequence joins TRBV19 and TRBJ2-7; D perhaps matches TRBD1 (5 bases). Per the germline V gene, CDR1 is LNHDA and CDR2 is SQIVND (reference sequence). The ends were cut back, 6 bases at V and 0 bases at J, with 21 bases in the middle. The CDR3 totals 17 residues. CDR3 coding DNA: TGTGCCAGTAGCACCTTCATCAGCACAGGCCTCTCCTACGAGCAGTACTTC. Amino acid sequence: CASSTFISTGLSYEQYF.

The chain combines TRBV19 with TRBJ2-7; no clear D. Germline values: CDR1 LNHDA, CDR2 SQIVND (reference sequence). The CDR3 extends over 14 amino acids. Trimming stripped 0 bases from V and 7 bases from J, with 13 bases between. The CDR3 DNA is TGTGCCAGTAGTATAGACTATCGGCTCGGGGAGCAGTACTTC. Protein: CASSIDYRLGEQYF.

V is TRBV30 and J is TRBJ1-1; no reliable D call. In germline, CDR1 is GTSNPN, CDR2 SVGIG (reference sequence). This CDR3 region has 12 residues. Written as DNA, the CDR3 is TGTGCGTGGGAGGGCATGAACACTGAAGCTTTCTTT. As protein: CAWEGMNTEAFF.